Listed below are T cell receptor beta chains from one sample, sequenced in a study of lymphopenia after photon versus proton radiotherapy. Using immunoSEQ multiplex PCR, the repertoire was profiled, and TCRdb retains in-frame clones only, with some absent. The sample lists 150,000 to 200,000 clones; 70% to 90% were seen once. This specimen consisted of peripheral blood, obtained from a patient treated with photon-based radiotherapy. These TCRs come from a man in his fifties with gastric cancer. The CDR3 runs from the conserved cysteine through the conserved F or W. A D gene is named only where the DNA matches it firmly. The size field is filled for only some rows; it gives once, few, many or a size class.

V gene: TRBV5-6; D gene: .; clone size: once; J gene: TRBJ2-1; CDR3 protein: CASSPDAGRDNEQFF; CDR3 DNA: TGTGCCAGCAGCCCCGACGCGGGACGGGACAATGAGCAGTTCTTC
V gene: TRBV27; D gene: .; clone size: .; J gene: TRBJ2-7; CDR3 protein: CASSLSVQARYEQYF; CDR3 DNA: TGTGCCAGCAGTTTATCGGTGCAGGCCCGCTACGAGCAGTACTTC
V gene: TRBV29-1; D gene: TRBD1; clone size: .; J gene: TRBJ2-6; CDR3 protein: CSVETGQGVGSGANVLTF; CDR3 DNA: TGCAGCGTTGAAACCGGACAGGGCGTTGGGTCTGGGGCCAACGTCCTGACTTTC
V gene: TRBV27; D gene: .; clone size: once; J gene: TRBJ1-3; CDR3 protein: CASSFKRDGGNTIYF; CDR3 DNA: TGTGCCAGCAGTTTTAAGCGGGACGGTGGAAACACCATATATTTT
V gene: TRBV6-1; D gene: .; clone size: .; J gene: TRBJ1-1; CDR3 protein: CASSEWSGKAFF; CDR3 DNA: TGTGCCAGCAGTGAATGGTCAGGGAAGGCTTTCTTT
V gene: TRBV30; D gene: .; clone size: once; J gene: TRBJ1-1; CDR3 protein: CAWIPRGQGKNTEAFF; CDR3 DNA: TGTGCCTGGATACCCCGAGGGCAGGGTAAGAACACTGAAGCTTTCTTT
V gene: TRBV28; D gene: TRBD1; clone size: .; J gene: TRBJ1-3; CDR3 protein: CASHRGQGVGNTIYF; CDR3 DNA: TGTGCCAGCCACCGGGGACAGGGAGTTGGAAACACCATATATTTT
V gene: TRBV6-1; D gene: .; clone size: .; J gene: TRBJ2-7; CDR3 protein: CASSELVSTSGQYF; CDR3 DNA: TGTGCCAGCAGTGAGCTGGTCTCGACATCGGGGCAGTACTTC
V gene: TRBV7-2; D gene: .; clone size: .; J gene: TRBJ2-3; CDR3 protein: CASSLGTSTDTQYF; CDR3 DNA: TGTGCCAGCAGCTTAGGGACTAGCACAGATACGCAGTATTTT
V gene: TRBV28; D gene: TRBD1; clone size: .; J gene: TRBJ2-5; CDR3 protein: CASTPAGGAVETQYF; CDR3 DNA: TGTGCCAGCACCCCCGCAGGGGGCGCGGTCGAGACCCAGTACTTC
V gene: TRBV7-2; D gene: .; clone size: few; J gene: TRBJ2-7; CDR3 protein: CASSLVGASYEQYF; CDR3 DNA: TGTGCCAGCAGCTTAGTGGGGGCTTCCTACGAGCAGTACTTC
V gene: TRBV7-9; D gene: TRBD2; clone size: .; J gene: TRBJ2-1; CDR3 protein: CASSPRAGGEYEQFF; CDR3 DNA: TGTGCCAGCAGCCCGCGGGCGGGAGGTGAATATGAGCAGTTCTTC
V gene: TRBV4-1; D gene: .; clone size: .; J gene: TRBJ1-3; CDR3 protein: CASSQDGVLSSGNTIYF; CDR3 DNA: TGCGCCAGCAGCCAAGATGGAGTACTCAGCTCTGGAAACACCATATATTTT
V gene: TRBV28; D gene: TRBD2; clone size: .; J gene: TRBJ2-1; CDR3 protein: CASSLFSRGGSNNEQFF; CDR3 DNA: TGTGCCAGCAGTTTATTCTCGCGGGGGGGTTCGAACAATGAGCAGTTCTTC
V gene: TRBV19; D gene: TRBD2; clone size: .; J gene: TRBJ2-1; CDR3 protein: CASSIEVWGGSSYNEQFF; CDR3 DNA: TGTGCCAGTAGTATAGAAGTGTGGGGGGGAAGCTCCTACAATGAGCAGTTCTTC
V gene: TRBV11-2; D gene: TRBD1; clone size: .; J gene: TRBJ2-2; CDR3 protein: CASSSVPGTGRHGELFF; CDR3 DNA: TGTGCCAGCAGTTCGGTCCCCGGGACAGGGCGTCACGGGGAGCTGTTTTTT
V gene: TRBV9; D gene: .; clone size: .; J gene: TRBJ1-3; CDR3 protein: CASSGHSGNRALSGNTIYF; CDR3 DNA: TGTGCCAGCAGCGGCCACTCCGGGAACAGGGCGCTTTCTGGAAACACCATATATTTT
V gene: TRBV11-3; D gene: .; clone size: .; J gene: TRBJ2-1; CDR3 protein: CASSLDRPGVSEQFF; CDR3 DNA: TGTGCCAGCAGCTTAGATCGCCCAGGGGTTTCTGAGCAGTTCTTC
V gene: TRBV9; D gene: .; clone size: .; J gene: TRBJ1-5; CDR3 protein: CASSQGYNQPQHF; CDR3 DNA: TGTGCCAGCAGTCAGGGATACAATCAGCCCCAGCATTTT
V gene: TRBV19; D gene: TRBD2; clone size: few; J gene: TRBJ2-1; CDR3 protein: CASSLGGSGSGPTNEQFF; CDR3 DNA: TGTGCCAGTAGTCTCGGGGGTAGCGGGAGCGGTCCTACCAATGAGCAGTTCTTC
V gene: TRBV11-2; D gene: .; clone size: .; J gene: TRBJ2-5; CDR3 protein: CASSPRLGKTQYF; CDR3 DNA: TGTGCCAGCAGCCCCCGACTAGGGAAGACCCAGTACTTC
V gene: TRBV27; D gene: .; clone size: .; J gene: TRBJ2-5; CDR3 protein: CASSLLGGNQETQYF; CDR3 DNA: TGTGCCAGCAGTTTGTTGGGAGGAAACCAAGAGACCCAGTACTTC
V gene: TRBV30; D gene: TRBD1; clone size: .; J gene: TRBJ1-4; CDR3 protein: CAWSGQGGKSEKLFF; CDR3 DNA: TGTGCCTGGAGTGGACAGGGCGGTAAGAGTGAAAAACTGTTTTTT
V gene: TRBV11-2; D gene: .; clone size: .; J gene: TRBJ1-4; CDR3 protein: CASSDLGYSNEKLFF; CDR3 DNA: TGTGCCAGCAGCGACCTAGGGTATTCTAATGAAAAACTGTTTTTT
V gene: TRBV19; D gene: .; clone size: few; J gene: TRBJ1-1; CDR3 protein: CASSTYRAVNTEAFF; CDR3 DNA: TGTGCCAGTAGTACATACAGGGCGGTGAACACTGAAGCTTTCTTT
V gene: TRBV9; D gene: .; clone size: .; J gene: TRBJ1-1; CDR3 protein: CASRGVMGTEAFF; CDR3 DNA: TGTGCCAGCAGAGGTGTAATGGGCACTGAAGCTTTCTTT
V gene: TRBV28; D gene: .; clone size: .; J gene: TRBJ2-7; CDR3 protein: CASSKASGLSYEQYF; CDR3 DNA: TGTGCCAGCAGTAAAGCGTCAGGATTGTCCTACGAGCAGTACTTC
V gene: TRBV28; D gene: TRBD1; clone size: once; J gene: TRBJ1-1; CDR3 protein: CASRYPGGTNTEAFF; CDR3 DNA: TGTGCCAGCAGATACCCAGGGGGGACAAACACTGAAGCTTTCTTT
V gene: TRBV27; D gene: .; clone size: .; J gene: TRBJ1-1; CDR3 protein: CASSLGGTMNTEAFF; CDR3 DNA: TGTGCCAGCAGTTTAGGAGGAACCATGAACACTGAAGCTTTCTTT
V gene: TRBV4-1; D gene: .; clone size: .; J gene: TRBJ2-1; CDR3 protein: CASSQDRTELSYNEQFF; CDR3 DNA: TGCGCCAGCAGCCAAGACCGGACCGAACTCTCCTACAATGAGCAGTTCTTC
V gene: TRBV29-1; D gene: .; clone size: .; J gene: TRBJ1-2; CDR3 protein: CSVEHLYGYTF; CDR3 DNA: TGCAGCGTTGAACACCTCTATGGCTACACCTTC
V gene: TRBV7-2; D gene: .; clone size: .; J gene: TRBJ2-5; CDR3 protein: CASSLLETQYF; CDR3 DNA: TGTGCCAGCAGCTTATTAGAGACCCAGTACTTC
V gene: TRBV4-1; D gene: TRBD1; clone size: .; J gene: TRBJ2-7; CDR3 protein: CASSQGSQGASEQYF; CDR3 DNA: TGCGCCAGCAGCCAAGGGAGTCAGGGGGCGAGTGAGCAGTACTTC
V gene: TRBV29-1; D gene: TRBD2; clone size: .; J gene: TRBJ2-3; CDR3 protein: CSVGLAGLTDTQYF; CDR3 DNA: TGCAGCGTGGGACTAGCGGGCCTCACAGATACGCAGTATTTT
V gene: TRBV2; D gene: TRBD1; clone size: .; J gene: TRBJ1-2; CDR3 protein: CASSGTGNYGYTF; CDR3 DNA: TGTGCCAGCAGTGGGACAGGGAACTATGGCTACACCTTC
V gene: TRBV6-5; D gene: .; clone size: .; J gene: TRBJ2-3; CDR3 protein: CASSSRRSTDTQYF; CDR3 DNA: TGTGCCAGCAGTTCGCGACGCAGCACAGATACGCAGTATTTT
V gene: TRBV9; D gene: .; clone size: .; J gene: TRBJ2-7; CDR3 protein: CASSVGTNSYEQYF; CDR3 DNA: TGTGCCAGCAGCGTGGGAACTAACTCCTACGAGCAGTACTTC
V gene: TRBV19; D gene: TRBD1; clone size: .; J gene: TRBJ2-5; CDR3 protein: CASSFGQGWQETQYF; CDR3 DNA: TGTGCCAGTAGTTTCGGACAGGGATGGCAAGAGACCCAGTACTTC
V gene: TRBV29-1; D gene: TRBD2; clone size: .; J gene: TRBJ2-3; CDR3 protein: CSVDVAGDFTDTQYF; CDR3 DNA: TGCAGCGTTGACGTAGCGGGAGACTTCACAGATACGCAGTATTTT
V gene: TRBV7-9; D gene: .; clone size: .; J gene: TRBJ2-4; CDR3 protein: CASSSPGLAKNIQYF; CDR3 DNA: TGTGCCAGCAGCTCCCCGGGATTAGCCAAAAACATTCAGTACTTC
V gene: TRBV4-1; D gene: TRBD2; clone size: few; J gene: TRBJ2-1; CDR3 protein: CASSQAPSGGPYEQFF; CDR3 DNA: TGCGCCAGCAGCCAAGCGCCCTCGGGAGGGCCTTATGAGCAGTTCTTC